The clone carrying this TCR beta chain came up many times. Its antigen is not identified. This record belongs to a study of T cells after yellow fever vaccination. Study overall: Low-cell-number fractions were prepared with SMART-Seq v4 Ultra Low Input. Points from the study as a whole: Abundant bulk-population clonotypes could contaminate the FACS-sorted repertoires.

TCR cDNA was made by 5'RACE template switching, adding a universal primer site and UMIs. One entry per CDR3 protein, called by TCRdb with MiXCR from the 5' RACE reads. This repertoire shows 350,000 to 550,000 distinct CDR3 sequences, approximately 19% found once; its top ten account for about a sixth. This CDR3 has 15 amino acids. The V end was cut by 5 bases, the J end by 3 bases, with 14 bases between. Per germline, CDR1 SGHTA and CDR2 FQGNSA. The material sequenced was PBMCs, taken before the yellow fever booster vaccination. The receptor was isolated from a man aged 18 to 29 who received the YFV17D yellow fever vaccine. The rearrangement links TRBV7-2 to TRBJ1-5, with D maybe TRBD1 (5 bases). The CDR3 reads CASSVAAGPNQPQHF. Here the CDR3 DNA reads TGTGCCAGCAGCGTCGCGGCAGGGCCCAATCAGCCCCAGCATTTT.